Listed here are 3 T cell receptor beta chains from one sample, sequenced in a study of blood T cells in healthy people across ages. It was with a sample-barcoded 5' primer and a J-beta primer mix that a second PCR of about 6 to 12 cycles was run. A single record per CDR3 protein comes from TCRdb applying MiXCR to the 5' RACE reads. Among 850,000 to 950,000 distinct CDR3 sequences listed, around 28% were seen once. The material sequenced was blood. The receptors come from a woman older than 75 in good health.

This clonotype came up many times. The rearrangement uses TRBV7-2 and TRBJ2-1; the D call may be TRBD1 or TRBD2 (7 bases each). The CDR3 length is 16 residues. Germline V CDR1 and CDR2: SGHTA, FQGNSA. The V gene lost 4 bases and the J gene lost 6 bases, with 19 bases spanning the gap. The CDR3 nucleotides read TGTGCCAGCAGCTCCAAGGGGGCGGGGGCGCTCAATGAGCAGTTCTTC. Amino acids: CASSSKGAGALNEQFF. Looking up the rest from reference TRBV7-2 and TRBJ2-1 gives the full variable domain: GAGVSQSPSNKVTEKGKDVELRCDPISGHTALYWYRQSLGQGLEFLIYFQGNSAPDKSGLPSDRFSAERTGGSVSTLTIQRTQQEDSAVYLCASSSKGAGALNEQFFGPGTRLTVL.

This clonotype was seen repeatedly, ten times or more. The chain couples TRBV6-2 or TRBV6-3 to TRBJ1-6; the D gene is possibly TRBD1 (5 bases). Germline values: CDR1 MNHEY, CDR2 SVGEGT. The CDR3 runs to 16 residues. Trimming cost V 8 bases and J 7 bases, with 21 bases left between them. As DNA, the CDR3 is TGTGCCAGCCTCCTACGGCGGGGACGGCGGAATTCACCCCTCCACTTT. This translates into CASLLRRGRRNSPLHF.

This clonotype was found a few times. CDR3 residues: CAWTDSSNTEAFF. CDR3 DNA: TGTGCCTGGACAGATAGTTCGAACACTGAAGCTTTCTTT. The chain combines TRBV30 with TRBJ1-1; D remains unclear. CDR3 length equals 13 residues. V shed 4 bases and J shed 1 base, with 10 bases lying between them. Germline CDR1 reads GTSNPN; CDR2 reads SVGIG (reference sequence).